This TCR beta chain emerged from a study of PD-1 blockade in classical Hodgkin lymphoma. Assay: immunoSEQ multiplex PCR; the TCRdb copy retains only in-frame clones and omits some. The sample shows some 95,000 clones, less than 95% of them seen only once. The V gene end was trimmed by 1 base and the J gene end by 2 bases; junction bases not matched to a gene: 4. This CDR3 has 15 amino acids. Germline V gene lookup returns CDR1 LNHNV and CDR2 YYDKDF (reference sequence). The time point denotes: cycle 4 day 1 (C4D1), after 5 to 7 weeks of nivolumab. Following autologous stem cell transplantation, relapse occurred in every patient, and exposure to brentuximab vedotin varied.

Sequencing was performed on peripheral blood mononuclear cells (PBMCs), taken before the fourth cycle of nivolumab. The chain combines TRBV15 with TRBJ1-1; 7 positions agree with TRBD1. The TCR sequence derives from a human donor with classical Hodgkin lymphoma. Here the CDR3 DNA reads TGTGCCACCAGCAGAGGGGGGGACAGAAACACTGAAGCTTTCTTT. This gives the protein CATSRGGDRNTEAFF. Looking up the rest from reference TRBV15 and TRBJ1-1 gives the full variable domain: DAMVIQNPRYQVTQFGKPVTLSCSQTLNHNVMYWYQQKSSQAPKLLFHYYDKDFNNEADTPDNFQSRRPNTSFCFLDIRSPGLGDTAMYLCATSRGGDRNTEAFFGQGTRLTVV.